Presented here are 8 T cell receptor beta chains from one specimen sequenced in a study of response to subunit inactivated influenza vaccine. TCRdb processed the RT-PCR reads anew with MiXCR; each CDR3 protein has one entry. This table has a few hundred thousand distinct CDR3 sequences, approximately 14% appearing once. The sample here was PBMCs from blood, taken roughly 13 days after vaccination. These receptors all come from a man aged 45-60 years who received an inactivated influenza vaccine.

The chain has TRBV6-2 or TRBV6-3 and TRBJ2-7, with 8 bases aligning to TRBD2. Unmatched junction bases numbered 17, after V lost 0 bases and J lost 1 base. The V gene's germline CDR1 is MNHEY and CDR2 SVGEGT. This CDR3 contains 20 residues. The CDR3 protein is CASSYSIGTLAAGYSYEQYF. DNA for the CDR3: TGTGCCAGCAGTTACTCGATCGGAACACTAGCGGCTGGATATTCCTACGAGCAGTACTTC.

The J gene is TRBJ1-1, the V gene TRBV5-1; D ambiguous. The germline V gene encodes CDR1 SGHRS and CDR2 YFSETQ. CDR3 length equals 14 residues. Trimming left V 1 base short and J 0 bases short, with 7 bases between. In DNA form, the CDR3 reads TGCGCCAGCAGCTTGCCGGATGTGAACACTGAAGCTTTCTTT. Translation: CASSLPDVNTEAFF. Supplemented by reference TRBV5-1 and TRBJ1-1, the full variable domain reads KAGVTQTPRYLIKTRGQQVTLSCSPISGHRSVSWYQQTPGQGLQFLFEYFSETQRNKGNFPGRFSGRQFSNSRSEMNVSTLELGDSALYLCASSLPDVNTEAFFGQGTRLTVV.

The chain recombines TRBV7-8 with TRBJ2-5, with 11 bases that match TRBD2. The CDR3 is 16 amino acids. Germline V lookup: CDR1 SGHVS, CDR2 FQNEAQ. V was pared by 3 bases and J by 2 bases, with 5 bases of the junction left unmatched. In DNA form, the CDR3 reads TGTGCCAGCAGCTTTTACCGACTAGCGGGGCAAGAGACCCAGTACTTC. Protein: CASSFYRLAGQETQYF.

The table lists this clonotype with a few counts. This chain connects TRBV5-5 to TRBJ1-4; no reliable D call. The CDR3 is made up of 15 amino acids. CDR1 and CDR2 (germline): SGHKS, YYEKEE (reference sequence). V was clipped by 3 bases and J by 7 bases, with 16 bases between them. The CDR3 here is CASSYGRPPVEKLFF. The CDR3 coding sequence is TGTGCCAGCAGCTACGGACGGCCGCCCGTTGAAAAACTGTTTTTT.

This clonotype was detected many times. The chain carries TRBV5-1 and TRBJ2-3; 8 nucleotides line up with TRBD2. Germline CDR1 SGHRS, CDR2 YFSETQ. V lost 3 bases and J lost 2; bases outside the gene matches: 5. This CDR3 comprises 15 residues. This CDR3 is CASSSLAGNTDTQYF. CDR3 DNA sequence: TGCGCCAGCAGCTCCTTAGCGGGAAACACAGATACGCAGTATTTT.

The chain uses TRBV20-1 and TRBJ2-5; 7 bases align to TRBD2. The V and J ends lost 3 bases and 5 bases, in that order; junction bases with no gene match: 6. This CDR3 spans 13 amino acids. Germline V lookup: CDR1 DFQATT, CDR2 SNEGSKA (reference sequence). DNA of the CDR3: TGCAGTGCTAGGCCAGCGGGGCGGGAGACCCAGTACTTC. Its protein product is CSARPAGRETQYF.

This clonotype has just a few counts. V usage is TRBV20-1 and J usage is TRBJ2-5, with 9 bases matching TRBD1. Per the germline V gene, CDR1 is DFQATT and CDR2 is SNEGSKA (reference sequence). This CDR3 contains 16 residues. V lost 3 bases to trimming and J lost 2 bases; unmatched junction nucleotides: 10. CDR3: CSARNRGQWGQETQYF. Written as DNA, the CDR3 is TGCAGTGCTAGGAACAGGGGGCAGTGGGGACAAGAGACCCAGTACTTC.

This chain connects TRBV19 to TRBJ2-7; TRBD1 might be the D (6 bases). The CDR3 spans 13 residues. V was shortened by 6 bases and J by 3 bases, with 12 bases between the two germline ends. Germline assignment: CDR1 LNHDA and CDR2 SQIVND (reference sequence). CDR3 protein: CASRARGSYEQYF. CDR3 sequence (DNA): TGTGCCAGTAGAGCGAGGGGGAGCTACGAGCAGTACTTC.